This T cell receptor (beta chain) was identified during a study of patients and donors after allogeneic stem cell transplantation. TCRdb passed the RT-PCR reads through MiXCR, listing each CDR3 protein once. The table has 800,000 to 1,000,000 distinct CDR3 sequences, roughly 18% seen once. The V gene end was trimmed by 0 bases and the J gene end by 3 bases; junction bases not matched to a gene: 5. The CDR3 has 17 residues. Germline values: CDR1 SEHNR, CDR2 FQNEAQ (reference sequence). This sequence originates from a human donor who was either an allogeneic HSCT recipient or a stem cell or donor lymphocyte infusion donor (not recorded which). It is not recorded whose cells these are; they may come from a transplant donor. Sequenced input: blood, either unsorted or a sorted T cell fraction (not recorded which). V usage is TRBV7-9 and J usage is TRBJ2-7; 13 nucleotides match TRBD2. The CDR3 nucleotides are TGTGCCAGCAGCTTAGCGATCGGACTAGCGGGAGTCTACGAGCAGTACTTC. It is translated as CASSLAIGLAGVYEQYF.